This T cell receptor (beta chain) was recorded in a study of low-dose radiotherapy and immunotherapy resistance in tumors. Background on the study: The study delivered 0.5 Gy per fraction every 2 weeks to Cohort 1, totaling 6.5 Gy. Both drugs were delivered intravenously to patients (nivolumab 240 mg every two weeks and ipilimumab 1 mg/kg every six weeks).

Primers targeting TRAV and TRBV primed first-strand cDNA, covering alpha and beta chains. Both a constant-region primer and a V-primer adapter served to amplify TCRs across 15 to 20 PCR cycles. Each CDR3 protein gets one entry after TCRdb re-called the reads with MiXCR. Counted here are 85,000 to 95,000 distinct CDR3 sequences, 20% to 25% occurring once; the ten biggest clones make up around 13%. Time point defined: after trial treatment. The sample's treatment: LDRT plus nivolumab, ipilimumab, low-dose cyclophosphamide and aspirin (RACIN trial). The donors' regimen was nivolumab, ipilimumab, aspirin, low-dose cyclophosphamide and low-dose radiotherapy. The CDR3 loop spans 15 amino acids. Germline V gene lookup returns CDR1 MNHGY and CDR2 SAAAGT. Between the trimmed V and J ends, which lost 5 bases and 6 bases, there was a span of 17 bases.

This sequence originates from a female donor with ovarian cancer. This rearrangement joins TRBV6-8 to TRBJ2-1; either TRBD1 or TRBD2 may supply D (5 bases each). The source was PBMCs, collected after low-dose radiotherapy plus immunotherapy. The CDR3 reads CASSPSGTGFNEQFF. In DNA, the CDR3 is TGTGCCAGCAGTCCGTCCGGGACGGGGTTCAATGAGCAGTTCTTC.